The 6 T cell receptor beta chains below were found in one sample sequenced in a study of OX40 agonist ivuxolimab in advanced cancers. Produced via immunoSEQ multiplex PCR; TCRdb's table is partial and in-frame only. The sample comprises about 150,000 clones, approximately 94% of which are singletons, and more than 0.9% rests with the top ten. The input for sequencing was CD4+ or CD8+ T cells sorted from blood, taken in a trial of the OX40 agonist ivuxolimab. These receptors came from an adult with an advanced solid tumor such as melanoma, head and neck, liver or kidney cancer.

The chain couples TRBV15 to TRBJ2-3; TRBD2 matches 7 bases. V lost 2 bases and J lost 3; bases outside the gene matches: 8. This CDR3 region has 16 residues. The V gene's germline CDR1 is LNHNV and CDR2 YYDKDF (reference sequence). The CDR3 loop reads CATSRSPGLLTDTQYF. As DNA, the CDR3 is TGTGCCACCAGCAGATCTCCGGGACTACTGACAGATACGCAGTATTTT.

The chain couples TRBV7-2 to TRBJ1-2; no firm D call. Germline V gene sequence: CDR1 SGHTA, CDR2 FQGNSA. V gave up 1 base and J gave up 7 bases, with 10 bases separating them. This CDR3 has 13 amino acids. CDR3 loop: CASSLVSEAGYTF. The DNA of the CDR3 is TGTGCCAGCAGCTTAGTTAGCGAGGCTGGCTACACCTTC.

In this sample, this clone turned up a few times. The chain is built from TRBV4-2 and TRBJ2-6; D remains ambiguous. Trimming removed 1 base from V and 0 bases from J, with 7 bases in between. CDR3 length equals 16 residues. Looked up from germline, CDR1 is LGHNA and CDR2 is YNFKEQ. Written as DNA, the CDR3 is TGTGCCAGCAGCCAAGTTACGGGCTCTGGGGCCAACGTCCTGACTTTC. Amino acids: CASSQVTGSGANVLTF.

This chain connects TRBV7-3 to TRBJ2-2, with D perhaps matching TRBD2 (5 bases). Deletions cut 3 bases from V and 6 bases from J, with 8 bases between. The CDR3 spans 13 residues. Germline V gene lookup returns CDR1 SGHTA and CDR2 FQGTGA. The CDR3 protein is CASSFRESGELFF. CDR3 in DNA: TGTGCCAGCAGCTTTAGGGAGTCCGGGGAGCTGTTTTTT.

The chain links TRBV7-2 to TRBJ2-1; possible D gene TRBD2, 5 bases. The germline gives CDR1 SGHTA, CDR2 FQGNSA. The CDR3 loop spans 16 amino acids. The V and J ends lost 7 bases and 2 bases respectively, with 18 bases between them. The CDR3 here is CASTLATLIPYNEQFF. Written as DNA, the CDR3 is TGTGCCAGCACCCTAGCAACGCTTATCCCCTACAATGAGCAGTTCTTC. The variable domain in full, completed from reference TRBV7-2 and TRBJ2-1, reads GAGVSQSPSNKVTEKGKDVELRCDPISGHTALYWYRQSLGQGLEFLIYFQGNSAPDKSGLPSDRFSAERTGGSVSTLTIQRTQQEDSAVYLCASTLATLIPYNEQFFGPGTRLTVL.

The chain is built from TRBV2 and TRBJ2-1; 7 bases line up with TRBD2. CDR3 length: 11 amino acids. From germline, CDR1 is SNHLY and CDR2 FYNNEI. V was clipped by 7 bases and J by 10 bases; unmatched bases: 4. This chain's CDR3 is CASMVRGEQFF. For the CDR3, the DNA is TGTGCCAGCATGGTGCGGGGGGAGCAGTTCTTC.